One and the same sample provided the 15 T cell receptor beta chains below, sequenced in a study of shared clonotypes between healthy human individuals. TCRdb keeps only in-frame clones here, not all; method: immunoSEQ multiplex PCR. The table records hundreds of thousands of clones, around three quarters of them present only once. The sequencing input was memory CD4+ T cells sorted from blood. Subset: CD45RA-negative fraction. The source is a woman under 40 in good health.

The genes are TRBV7-8 and TRBJ2-7, with D hard to call. This CDR3 contains 13 residues. The germline gives CDR1 SGHVS, CDR2 FQNEAQ. Trimming removed 5 bases from V and 0 bases from J, with 8 bases in between. The CDR3 here is CASSRRLSYEQYF. CDR3 sequence (DNA): TGTGCCAGCAGCAGGCGACTCTCCTACGAGCAGTACTTC.

J is TRBJ2-5 and V is TRBV5-1; no reliable D call. This CDR3 spans 14 amino acids. Trimming took off 0 bases at V and 5 bases at J, with 11 bases between the two ends. CDR1 is SGHRS, CDR2 YFSETQ, per germline. The CDR3 loop reads CASSLDSMGETQYF. The DNA for the CDR3 is TGCGCCAGCAGCTTGGACAGTATGGGGGAGACCCAGTACTTC.

The chain recombines TRBV19 with TRBJ2-7; D possibly matches TRBD1 or TRBD2 (5 bases each). This CDR3 contains 14 residues. The V and J ends lost 5 bases and 4 bases respectively, with 15 bases between them. Germline V gene lookup returns CDR1 LNHDA and CDR2 SQIVND (reference sequence). The CDR3 loop is CASSSRDLPYEQYF. CDR3 in DNA: TGTGCCAGTAGTTCCCGGGACCTCCCTTACGAGCAGTACTTC.

V and J are TRBV5-1 and TRBJ1-2; D ambiguous. V was shortened by 6 bases and J by 3 bases, with 12 bases between the two germline ends. This CDR3 has 13 amino acids. Germline V gives CDR1 SGHRS, CDR2 YFSETQ. The CDR3 nucleotides read TGCGCCAGCAAGATCGGCAGCTACTATGGCTACACCTTC. Protein product: CASKIGSYYGYTF.

The chain joins TRBV27 to TRBJ2-7, with 7 bases aligning to TRBD2. Germline assignment: CDR1 MNHEY and CDR2 SMNVEV (reference sequence). V trimming: 6 bases; J trimming: 4 bases; junction bases outside the gene matches: 9. CDR3 length equals 14 residues. CDR3 region: CASSPRVREYEQYF. The CDR3 DNA follows: TGTGCCAGCAGCCCCAGGGTGCGGGAGTACGAGCAGTACTTC.

The V and J genes are TRBV18 and TRBJ2-5; possibly TRBD1 for D (6 bases). The CDR3 spans 14 residues. The germline V and J ends were trimmed by 5 bases and 3 bases, with 13 bases remaining between them. Germline CDR1 is KGHSH and CDR2 is LQKENI. Written as DNA, the CDR3 is TGTGCCAGCTCATCACAAGCAGGGGAAGAGACCCAGTACTTC. Protein: CASSSQAGEETQYF.

The rearrangement joins TRBV6-6 to TRBJ1-2; D not resolved. The V end was cut by 4 bases, the J end by 2 bases, with 8 bases between. This CDR3 spans 13 amino acids. From germline, CDR1 is MNHNY and CDR2 SVGAGI (reference sequence). CDR3 DNA: TGTGCCAGCAGTTTGCGAGGGAACTATGGCTACACCTTC. Translated: CASSLRGNYGYTF.

The count of this clone is one. This chain uses TRBV6-5 with TRBJ1-4; D possibly corresponds to TRBD1 (6 bases). Deletions cut 5 bases from V and 1 base from J, with 11 bases between. Germline loops: CDR1 MNHEY, CDR2 SVGAGI. This CDR3 is 15 amino acids long. The CDR3 DNA reads as TGTGCCAGCAGTGCACTCAGGGGAACTAATGAAAAACTGTTTTTT. Translating it yields CASSALRGTNEKLFF.

Here the CDR3 DNA reads TGTGCCACCACCCGGGACAGGGGAGAGACCCAGTACTTC. The encoded protein is CATTRDRGETQYF. The chain uses TRBV15 and TRBJ2-5; 10 nucleotides align to TRBD1. Germline V gene lookup returns CDR1 LNHNV and CDR2 YYDKDF (reference sequence). J gave up 4 bases and V 7 bases, and 3 bases lay outside the gene matches. This CDR3 is built from 13 residues.

This clone was counted many times. The chain employs TRBV19 and TRBJ2-3, with 9 bases that match TRBD2. In germline, CDR1 is LNHDA, CDR2 SQIVND (reference sequence). J lost 6 bases, V lost 4 bases, and 14 bases had no gene match. The CDR3 is made up of 17 amino acids. In nucleotides, the CDR3 is TGTGCCAGTAGTACCACAACAGCAGCGGGAGGTACGGATACGCAGTATTTT. Its protein product is CASSTTTAAGGTDTQYF.

The chain links TRBV5-1 to TRBJ2-7; TRBD2 aligns across 10 bases. The CDR3 loop spans 15 amino acids. With V trimmed by 4 bases and J by 3 bases, 7 bases remained unmatched. The germline gives CDR1 SGHRS, CDR2 YFSETQ. CDR3 nucleotides: TGCGCCAGCAGCGCCGGGCTAGCGGGAGTCTACGAGCAGTACTTC. It encodes CASSAGLAGVYEQYF.

This clone showed up just once. V gene TRBV19 combines with J gene TRBJ1-5, with TRBD1 identical over 7 bases. Germline CDR1 reads LNHDA; CDR2 reads SQIVND (reference sequence). The junction had 8 bases not matched to a gene; V was cut back by 5 bases and J by 7 bases. The CDR3 is 14 residues long. The CDR3 loop is CASSPGQVWQPQHF. Here the CDR3 DNA reads TGTGCCAGTAGTCCTGGACAGGTGTGGCAGCCCCAGCATTTT.

V gene TRBV28 combines with J gene TRBJ2-5, with D unclear. V was shortened by 3 bases and J by 4 bases, with 6 bases between the two germline ends. The CDR3 is made up of 12 amino acids. Germline V CDR1 and CDR2: MDHEN, SYDVKM. CDR3 bases: TGTGCCAGCAGTTTGGTGGGAGAGACCCAGTACTTC. This gives the protein CASSLVGETQYF.

CDR3 sequence reads: CASNPTGSYEQYF. CDR3 bases: TGTGCCAGCAACCCGACTGGTTCCTACGAGCAGTACTTC. This chain links TRBV2 with TRBJ2-7; D is unclear. The germline CDR1 and CDR2 sequences are SNHLY and FYNNEI. The CDR3 runs to 13 residues. V was clipped by 7 bases and J by 1 base, with 11 bases between them.

This chain uses TRBV28 with TRBJ2-3, with 8 bases lining up with TRBD1. The V gene end was trimmed by 6 bases and the J gene end by 4 bases; junction bases not matched to a gene: 6. Germline CDR1 MDHEN, CDR2 SYDVKM. The CDR3 length is 14 residues. The CDR3 DNA reads as TGTGCCAGCAGGGGGTCAGGGGGCTCAGATACGCAGTATTTT. This sequence encodes CASRGSGGSDTQYF.